This T cell receptor beta chain was identified during a study of shared clonotypes between healthy human individuals. This clone showed up just once. There are 16 residues in the CDR3. Germline CDR1 reads SGHRS; CDR2 reads YFSETQ. V gave up 0 bases and J gave up 2 bases, with 13 bases separating them. TCRdb keeps only in-frame clones here, not all; method: immunoSEQ multiplex PCR. The sample consists of about 2.4 million clones, more than 85% of them appearing once. The V call is TRBV5-1, the J call TRBJ2-3, with D maybe TRBD2 (6 bases). This receptor was obtained from a man aged 18 to 30 in good health. Some clones in this sample may be carry-over from other donors' samples. The sequenced sample was naive CD4+ T cells from PBMCs. The sample's subset: CD45RA+ positively selected. The CDR3 spells CASSLDWRDLTDTQYF. The CDR3 bases are TGCGCCAGCAGCTTGGATTGGCGGGACCTCACAGATACGCAGTATTTT. Combining the CDR3 with reference TRBV5-1 and TRBJ2-3 gives the whole variable domain KAGVTQTPRYLIKTRGQQVTLSCSPISGHRSVSWYQQTPGQGLQFLFEYFSETQRNKGNFPGRFSGRQFSNSRSEMNVSTLELGDSALYLCASSLDWRDLTDTQYFGPGTRLTVL.